The 9 T cell receptor beta chains in this list originate from one sample, sequenced in a study of T cell repertoires in cytomegalovirus infection. MiXCR, applied by TCRdb to the reads, yields one record per CDR3 protein. The data contain approximately 110,000 distinct CDR3 sequences, 25% to 35% of them singletons. These TCRs' antigens remain unknown. Sequenced material: CD8+ T cells from cultured PBMCs, taken from culture after CMV antigen stimulation. The receptors stem from a human donor in good health (CMV status not recorded). Some clones in this sample may be carry-over from other donors' samples.

This clonotype came up many times. The chain joins TRBV12-3 or TRBV12-4 to TRBJ1-6; D uncertain. The CDR3 covers 14 residues. Trimming removed 5 bases from V and 7 bases from J, with 12 bases in between. CDR3 in DNA: TGTGCCAGCAGTACTCAAGCCACGAATTCACCCCTCCACTTT. It translates to CASSTQATNSPLHF.

The CDR3 nucleotides read TGTGCCAGCTCCGACTCACGGGGGATCTATGGCTACACCTTC. Amino acids: CASSDSRGIYGYTF. V usage is TRBV27 and J usage is TRBJ1-2, with a tentative D call TRBD1 (5 bases). The CDR3 runs 14 residues. With 8 bases removed from V and 4 bases from J, the gap between germline ends came to 17 bases. CDR1 and CDR2 (germline): MNHEY, SMNVEV (reference sequence).

This clonotype was recorded at least ten times. V and J are TRBV7-2 and TRBJ1-5, with D perhaps matching TRBD1 (6 bases). The length of the CDR3 is 17 residues. Trimming took off 3 bases at V and 0 bases at J, with 15 bases between the two ends. Germline values: CDR1 SGHTA, CDR2 FQGNSA. The CDR3 sequence: CASSFGGTGYSNQPQHF. The CDR3 DNA reads TGTGCCAGCAGCTTCGGGGGCACAGGGTATAGCAATCAGCCCCAGCATTTT.

This clonotype was recorded many times. The genes are TRBV7-8 and TRBJ2-7; 8 bases agree with TRBD2. V was pared by 2 bases and J by 3 bases, with 9 bases of the junction left unmatched. The V gene's germline CDR1 is SGHVS and CDR2 FQNEAQ. This CDR3 region has 16 residues. The CDR3 sequence: CASSLTHGGEFYEQYF. CDR3 DNA sequence: TGTGCCAGCAGCTTAACCCACGGGGGGGAATTCTACGAGCAGTACTTC.

The chain is built from TRBV12-3 or TRBV12-4 and TRBJ1-1, with D possibly being TRBD1 (5 bases). This CDR3 is 14 amino acids long. The V gene lost 3 bases and the J gene lost 4 bases, with 12 bases spanning the gap. The CDR3 sequence: CASSFGPRGTEAFF. In nucleotides, the CDR3 is TGTGCCAGCAGTTTTGGCCCGAGGGGCACTGAAGCTTTCTTT.

This clonotype was counted a few times. The chain carries TRBV7-6 and TRBJ2-7; a possible D gene is TRBD1 (5 bases). This CDR3 has 13 amino acids. Germline values: CDR1 SGHVS, CDR2 FNYEAQ. V lost 5 bases to trimming and J lost 4 bases, with 12 bases between them. CDR3: CASSGHQDYEQYF. The CDR3 DNA is TGTGCCAGCAGCGGACATCAGGATTACGAGCAGTACTTC.

The chain is built from TRBV5-6 and TRBJ1-1; TRBD1 might be the D (5 bases). The CDR3 length is 11 residues. The germline V and J ends were trimmed by 7 bases and 8 bases, with 12 bases remaining between them. The germline V gene has CDR1 SGHDT and CDR2 YYEEEE. CDR3 sequence reads: CASGAGAEAFF. Written as DNA, the CDR3 is TGTGCCAGCGGGGCTGGGGCAGAAGCTTTCTTT.

The chain couples TRBV10-3 to TRBJ1-2, with 10 positions matching TRBD1. This CDR3 is built from 16 residues. Trimming cost V 2 bases and J 6 bases; bases outside gene matches: 9. Germline-derived CDR1 and CDR2 are ENHRY and SYGVKD. The CDR3 here is CAISEPGTGEKHGYTF. In nucleotides, the CDR3 is TGTGCCATCAGTGAGCCCGGGACAGGGGAAAAACATGGCTACACCTTC.

J is TRBJ2-3 and V is TRBV6-6; 11 nucleotides agree with TRBD1. From germline, CDR1 is MNHNY and CDR2 SVGAGI (reference sequence). Trimming removed 5 bases from V and 0 bases from J; junction bases left unmatched: 4. CDR3 length: 16 residues. This chain's CDR3 is CASSDWDRGSTDTQYF. The CDR3 nucleotides are TGTGCCAGCAGTGACTGGGACAGGGGGAGCACAGATACGCAGTATTTT.